The 27 T cell receptor beta chains reported below all come from one sample, sequenced in a study of shared clonotypes between healthy human individuals. Produced via immunoSEQ multiplex PCR; TCRdb's table is partial and in-frame only. In the table there are about 1.5 million clones, about 96% of which are singletons. Sequencing was performed on naive CD4+ T cells sorted from blood. Subset specified: CD45RA+ positively selected. The receptors were sampled from a young man in good health.

The chain carries TRBV7-9 and TRBJ2-1, with D possibly called TRBD1 or TRBD2 (7 bases each). The CDR3 consists of 13 residues. Trimming removed 8 bases from V and 7 bases from J, with 15 bases in between. Germline assignment: CDR1 SEHNR and CDR2 FQNEAQ (reference sequence). This CDR3 is CASRRQGGNEQFF. The CDR3 nucleotides read TGTGCCAGCCGCCGACAGGGAGGGAATGAGCAGTTCTTC.

The chain uses TRBV27 and TRBJ2-5; either TRBD1 or TRBD2 may supply D (5 bases each). Germline V lookup: CDR1 MNHEY, CDR2 SMNVEV (reference sequence). V lost 2 bases to trimming and J lost 5 bases, with 15 bases between them. The CDR3 spans 15 residues. The CDR3 sequence: CASSLVAGGVETQYF. The CDR3 region has the DNA TGTGCCAGCAGTTTAGTGGCTGGGGGAGTGGAGACCCAGTACTTC.

V and J are TRBV21-1 and TRBJ2-7; the table's D call of TRBD1 was not tested on the DNA. TRBV21-1 is an annotated pseudogene. This CDR3 comprises 16 residues. For the CDR3, the DNA is TGTGCCAGCACTACCCACTTCCCGGGACAAAGGGGCGAGCAGTACTTC. This translates into CASTTHFPGQRGEQYF.

The gene calls are TRBV6-1 and TRBJ1-5, with TRBD1 as a possible D gene (6 bases). Germline V gene lookup returns CDR1 MNHNS and CDR2 SASEGT. Trimming shortened V by 6 bases and J by 9 bases, and 30 bases separated the two germline ends. CDR3 length equals 18 residues. CDR3 DNA sequence: TGTGCCAGCAGAGAATTAACGGGACAATTAGGTATACAATCGCCCCAGCATTTT. Protein product: CASRELTGQLGIQSPQHF.

V usage is TRBV7-9 and J usage is TRBJ1-5; the D gene is possibly TRBD1 (5 bases). This CDR3 is 14 amino acids long. In germline, CDR1 is SEHNR, CDR2 FQNEAQ (reference sequence). Trimming cost V 3 bases and J 3 bases, with 9 bases left between them. Here the CDR3 DNA reads TGTGCCAGCAGCTTCCAGGGCCCCAATCAGCCCCAGCATTTT. This sequence encodes CASSFQGPNQPQHF.

This rearrangement joins TRBV7-2 to TRBJ2-7; unclear D gene. V dropped 5 bases and J dropped 5 bases, with 16 bases sitting between them. The CDR3 is 14 residues long. Looked up from germline, CDR1 is SGHTA and CDR2 is FQGNSA. The DNA for the CDR3 is TGTGCCAGCAGCCCCTCCGGGCGGCCTCACGAGCAGTACTTC. Amino acids: CASSPSGRPHEQYF. The whole variable domain, filled in from reference TRBV7-2 and TRBJ2-7, reads GAGVSQSPSNKVTEKGKDVELRCDPISGHTALYWYRQSLGQGLEFLIYFQGNSAPDKSGLPSDRFSAERTGGSVSTLTIQRTQQEDSAVYLCASSPSGRPHEQYFGPGTRLTVT.

CDR3 residues: CASSLDGYSEQFF. CDR3 in DNA: TGTGCCAGCAGCTTGGACGGGTATAGTGAGCAGTTCTTC. The chain carries TRBV5-4 and TRBJ2-1; the D is unclear. The V and J ends lost 0 bases and 9 bases respectively, with 10 bases between them. The CDR3 runs 13 residues. Germline V gene data show CDR1 as SGHNT and CDR2 as YYREEE (reference sequence).

The rearrangement joins TRBV10-1 to TRBJ2-1; TRBD2 matches 10 bases. Germline V gene sequence: CDR1 WNHNN, CDR2 SYGVQD (reference sequence). The ends lost 4 bases at V and 1 base at J; junction bases unmatched: 4. CDR3 size: 16 residues. The CDR3: CASSGSLAGSYNEQFF. The CDR3 region has the DNA TGCGCCAGCAGTGGGTCACTAGCGGGGTCCTACAATGAGCAGTTCTTC.

V is TRBV5-1 and J is TRBJ2-7; TRBD2 is a possible D gene (5 bases). The CDR3 has 15 residues. Germline V gene lookup returns CDR1 SGHRS and CDR2 YFSETQ. With 3 bases removed from V and 4 bases from J, the gap between germline ends came to 17 bases. For the CDR3, the DNA is TGCGCCAGCAGCTACTCCGGGATAGAGTTATACGAGCAGTACTTC. Translation gives CASSYSGIELYEQYF.

This clone was observed a single time. V usage is TRBV5-1 and J usage is TRBJ2-1; D unresolved. The CDR3 spans 14 residues. Germline V lookup: CDR1 SGHRS, CDR2 YFSETQ. V gave up 2 bases and J gave up 3 bases, with 9 bases separating them. The chain's CDR3 is CASSFSAGYNEQFF. The CDR3 DNA is TGCGCCAGCAGCTTTAGTGCAGGCTACAATGAGCAGTTCTTC.

J is TRBJ1-5 and V is TRBV2; a weak D match, TRBD1 (5 bases). The germline V gene encodes CDR1 SNHLY and CDR2 FYNNEI. This CDR3 contains 13 residues. V was shortened by 2 bases and J by 6 bases, with 8 bases between the two germline ends. CDR3 coding DNA: TGTGCCAGCAGTGAAATTGGGGCTCAGCCCCAGCATTTT. It codes for CASSEIGAQPQHF. Drawing the rest from reference TRBV2 and TRBJ1-5, the complete variable domain is EPEVTQTPSHQVTQMGQEVILRCVPISNHLYFYWYRQILGQKVEFLVSFYNNEISEKSEIFDDQFSVERPDGSNFTLKIRSTKLEDSAMYFCASSEIGAQPQHFGDGTRLSIL.

This clone appeared once. The V call is TRBV20-1, the J call TRBJ2-5; perhaps TRBD2 as D (5 bases). This CDR3 spans 11 amino acids. Germline assignment: CDR1 DFQATT and CDR2 SNEGSKA (reference sequence). V was clipped by 3 bases and J by 4 bases, with 6 bases between them. The CDR3 protein is CSAREVETQYF. The CDR3 nucleotides are TGCAGTGCTAGGGAGGTAGAGACCCAGTACTTC.

The chain links TRBV5-1 to TRBJ2-6; no clear D. The CDR3 consists of 16 residues. The V gene lost 0 bases and the J gene lost 1 base, with 8 bases spanning the gap. The germline CDR1 and CDR2 sequences are SGHRS and YFSETQ. This CDR3 is CASSLDPLSGANVLTF. CDR3 nucleotide sequence: TGCGCCAGCAGCTTGGATCCTCTGTCTGGGGCCAACGTCCTGACTTTC.

The genes are TRBV5-1 and TRBJ1-3; 12 nucleotides align to TRBD1. The CDR3 contains 17 residues. The V and J ends lost 5 bases and 3 bases, in that order; junction bases with no gene match: 9. Germline V lookup: CDR1 SGHRS, CDR2 YFSETQ. The CDR3 coding sequence is TGCGCCAGCAGTCCCGGGACAGGGGGCGCGTATGGAAACACCATATATTTT. Its translation: CASSPGTGGAYGNTIYF. Together with reference TRBV5-1 and TRBJ1-3, the CDR3 gives the full variable domain: KAGVTQTPRYLIKTRGQQVTLSCSPISGHRSVSWYQQTPGQGLQFLFEYFSETQRNKGNFPGRFSGRQFSNSRSEMNVSTLELGDSALYLCASSPGTGGAYGNTIYFGEGSWLTVV.

V and J are TRBV5-4 and TRBJ2-7, with TRBD1 as a possible D gene (6 bases). Germline V gene lookup returns CDR1 SGHNT and CDR2 YYREEE (reference sequence). Trimming removed 4 bases from V and 0 bases from J, with 14 bases in between. The length of the CDR3 is 15 residues. CDR3 in amino acids: CASSRRQALSYEQYF. CDR3 nucleotides: TGTGCCAGCAGCCGTAGACAGGCCCTCTCCTACGAGCAGTACTTC. The whole variable domain, remainder taken from reference TRBV5-4 and TRBJ2-7, is ETGVTQSPTHLIKTRGQQVTLRCSSQSGHNTVSWYQQALGQGPQFIFQYYREEENGRGNFPPRFSGLQFPNYSSELNVNALELDDSALYLCASSRRQALSYEQYFGPGTRLTVT.

This chain joins TRBV9 and TRBJ2-3, with TRBD2 matching over 9 bases. Per germline, CDR1 SGDLS and CDR2 YYNGEE. The V segment lost 3 bases and the J segment 6 bases; nucleotides outside the gene matches: 11. The CDR3 contains 16 residues. CDR3 loop: CASSARTSELGDTQYF. The CDR3 DNA reads TGTGCCAGCAGCGCACGGACTAGCGAACTAGGGGATACGCAGTATTTT.

V usage is TRBV10-3 and J usage is TRBJ2-3; 7 nucleotides line up with TRBD1. Unmatched junction bases numbered 9, after V lost 6 bases and J lost 6 bases. The CDR3 runs 14 residues. Germline V CDR1 and CDR2: ENHRY, SYGVKD. The CDR3 here is CAIRGDRERDTQYF. The CDR3 DNA is TGTGCCATCAGAGGGGACAGAGAGAGGGATACGCAGTATTTT.

J is TRBJ2-7 and V is TRBV18, with 10 bases lining up with TRBD1. The junction had 10 bases not matched to a gene; V was cut back by 2 bases and J by 0 bases. Germline lookup yields CDR1 KGHSH and CDR2 LQKENI. This CDR3 comprises 18 residues. The CDR3 DNA reads TGTGCCAGCTCACCAGGACAGGGGGACTTCACCTTCTCCTACGAGCAGTACTTC. As protein: CASSPGQGDFTFSYEQYF.

This chain joins TRBV11-3 and TRBJ2-2; perhaps TRBD1 as D (6 bases). Germline assignment: CDR1 SGHNT and CDR2 YENEEA. V lost 0 bases and J lost 5, with 13 bases in between. This CDR3 spans 16 amino acids. CDR3 in amino acids: CASSLEGALHTGELFF. CDR3 sequence (DNA): TGTGCCAGCAGCTTAGAGGGGGCCCTTCATACCGGGGAGCTGTTTTTT.

The chain recombines TRBV4-2 with TRBJ1-5, with D uncertain. The CDR3 contains 15 residues. Germline-derived CDR1 and CDR2 are LGHNA and YNFKEQ. The germline V and J ends were trimmed by 6 bases and 0 bases, with 12 bases remaining between them. CDR3 DNA sequence: TGTGCCAGCAGTACGTCCATGTATAGCAATCAGCCCCAGCATTTT. It translates to CASSTSMYSNQPQHF.

The chain combines TRBV12-5 with TRBJ2-1; D gene uncertain. CDR3 length: 11 residues. From germline, CDR1 is LGHNT and CDR2 FRNRAP. Trimming stripped 6 bases from V and 8 bases from J, with 8 bases between. The CDR3 DNA sequence: TGTGCTAGTGGGAGTATCCATGAGCAGTTCTTC. Its translation is CASGSIHEQFF.

J is TRBJ2-3 and V is TRBV18; 11 bases map to TRBD2. J gave up 4 bases and V 2 bases, and 8 bases lay outside the gene matches. Germline values: CDR1 KGHSH, CDR2 LQKENI. The CDR3 extends over 17 amino acids. The chain's CDR3 is CASSPGYSGRGPDTQYF. The CDR3 DNA reads as TGTGCCAGCTCACCAGGGTATAGCGGGAGGGGCCCAGATACGCAGTATTTT.

This sequence joins TRBV18 and TRBJ2-5, with D perhaps TRBD2 (6 bases). The CDR3 runs to 15 residues. The germline V gene has CDR1 KGHSH and CDR2 LQKENI. With 5 bases removed from V and 1 base from J, the gap between germline ends came to 14 bases. The CDR3 sequence: CASSIGTEIQETQYF. Written as DNA, the CDR3 is TGTGCCAGCTCAATAGGGACTGAAATCCAAGAGACCCAGTACTTC.

This clone was seen once. The chain employs TRBV29-1 and TRBJ2-3, with 10 bases that match TRBD2. Trimming removed 7 bases from V and 4 bases from J; junction bases left unmatched: 8. This CDR3 comprises 14 residues. Germline-derived CDR1 and CDR2 are SQVTM and ANQGSEA. Written as DNA, the CDR3 is TGCAGCGCCAAGCTAGCGGGAGCTTCAGATACGCAGTATTTT. This sequence encodes CSAKLAGASDTQYF.

This clone was seen just once. The rearrangement joins TRBV9 to TRBJ2-7; D is unclear. Deletions cut 4 bases from V and 3 bases from J, with 23 bases between. The germline gives CDR1 SGDLS, CDR2 YYNGEE. This CDR3 comprises 17 residues. CDR3 in amino acids: CASSPVPSGGSYYEQYF. In nucleotides, the CDR3 is TGTGCCAGCAGCCCCGTCCCCTCTGGCGGTTCCTACTACGAGCAGTACTTC.

The chain links TRBV27 to TRBJ2-1, with TRBD1 matching over 8 bases. V was clipped by 3 bases and J by 7 bases; unmatched bases: 11. The CDR3 is 16 amino acids. Looked up from germline, CDR1 is MNHEY and CDR2 is SMNVEV (reference sequence). The CDR3 coding sequence is TGTGCCAGCAGTTTGTACCGGACAGGGCCTTTTAATGAGCAGTTCTTC. Translating gives CASSLYRTGPFNEQFF.

This rearrangement joins TRBV4-3 to TRBJ2-7; TRBD1 agrees at 9 bases. The CDR3 length is 14 residues. Losses at the gene ends were 3 bases for V and 4 bases for J; bases not matched to a gene: 4. Per the germline V gene, CDR1 is LGHNA and CDR2 is YSLEER. This CDR3 is CASSHRTGAYEQYF. CDR3 bases: TGCGCCAGCAGCCACCGGACAGGGGCGTACGAGCAGTACTTC.